These T cell receptor beta chains were read from a single sample in a study of T cells in Graves' hyperthyroidism and ophthalmopathy. TCRdb analysed the multiplex PCR reads with MiXCR anew, one entry per CDR3 protein. The sample lists some 560,000 distinct CDR3 sequences, about 15% occurring once. Sequenced sample: blood. The receptors stem from a young woman with Graves' hyperthyroidism. Both conserved end residues are trimmed from each CDR3. Fields, in order: clone size, V gene, CDR3 protein. Only some rows state a clone size, as once, few, many or a class for expanded clones.

>few|TRBV11-3
ASSSFGGNEQF
>many|TRBV20-1
SASPSGSFFNEQF
>many|TRBV29-1
SVEGSGSFHEQY
>.|TRBV30
AWSAFEKLF
>.|TRBV27
ASTWGGRGTDEQF
>.|TRBV18
ASSLTTGGNTEAF
>many|TRBV18
ASSPGSGNTEAF
>few|TRBV10-2
ASSNRGGSYGYT
>many|TRBV20-1
SAEGPGSYNEQF
>many|TRBV6-1
ASSLTGGATDTQY
>many|TRBV6-2/TRBV6-3
ASTATGLPQGNQPQH
>many|TRBV11-2
ASSLETENYGYT
>few|TRBV24-1
ATSEGTAYNEQF
>many|TRBV30
AWSVGALIYEQY
>.|TRBV7-2
ASSLALGLHSNEQF
>few|TRBV10-2
ASSERQGVAKNIQY
>.|TRBV15
ATSRDNRETDTQY
>few|TRBV5-4
ASSLDPAGGEQF
>few|TRBV27
ASSLSSGMTYEQY
>.|TRBV29-1
SVVLPTTEAF
>.|TRBV20-1
SFRPHRFGETQY
>many|TRBV24-1
ATSDRLAETYNEQF
>many|TRBV29-1
SVDPAAGDYGYT
>.|TRBV5-4
ASSLRQAQETQY
>many|TRBV6-1
ASSDWTGVSYEQY
>many|TRBV20-1
SASGTSGRHNEQF
>many|TRBV12-3/TRBV12-4
ASSFTGEETQY
>many|TRBV11-2
ASSLDQGSSYGYT
>few|TRBV20-1
SAPPRTGYVDGYT
>.|TRBV25-1
ASSISIGEKLF
>many|TRBV28
ASSLRGGVLNTEAF
>.|TRBV19
ASTLGQRNTEAF
>.|TRBV15
ATSRDRGEETQY
>many|TRBV3-1
ASSQEGGNYGYT
>many|TRBV7-3
ASSLTVTSGGPSTQY
>few|TRBV24-1
ATRERRTDTQY
>many|TRBV27
ASSLYGGYNEQF
>many|TRBV28
ASSPPLGAYEQY
>many|TRBV20-1
SAPVLGAYNEQF
>many|TRBV3-1
ASSQEIAGGLYEQY
>many|TRBV11-2
ASSLSVELISYEQY
>few|TRBV10-3
AISGPDSATDTQY
>few|TRBV29-1
SVEWDLGDRGDGTEAF
>few|TRBV15
ATSRDLSSGYYEQY
>many|TRBV6-2/TRBV6-3
ASSTEGDNEQF